A single sample is the source of the 10 T cell receptor beta chains below, sequenced in a study of blood T cell repertoires in COVID-19. Libraries were prepared by immunoSEQ multiplex PCR; TCRdb keeps only in-frame clonotypes and omits some of them. This sample has roughly 120,000 clones, with 76% found just once. Sequencing input: peripheral blood. These receptors came from a woman older than 75 with acute or convalescent COVID-19.

The rearrangement links TRBV28 to TRBJ1-4; no clear D. CDR1 MDHEN and CDR2 SYDVKM come from the germline V gene. V dropped 10 bases and J dropped 0 bases, with 3 bases sitting between them. The CDR3 contains 11 residues. The CDR3 bases are TGTGCCACCGCAACTAATGAAAAACTGTTTTTT. It codes for CATATNEKLFF.

This chain uses TRBV5-1 with TRBJ2-1; 8 bases map to TRBD2. The CDR3 contains 15 residues. The germline V gene has CDR1 SGHRS and CDR2 YFSETQ. V was pared by 0 bases and J by 8 bases, with 7 bases of the junction left unmatched. CDR3 protein: CASSLEAGRGYEQFF. The CDR3 DNA follows: TGCGCCAGCAGCTTGGAGGCCGGGAGGGGCTATGAGCAGTTCTTC.

The chain links TRBV5-1 to TRBJ2-3, with D possibly being TRBD1 (6 bases). V was clipped by 6 bases and J by 2 bases, with 13 bases between them. CDR3 length: 14 amino acids. Germline CDR1 is SGHRS and CDR2 is YFSETQ. Written as DNA, the CDR3 is TGCGCCAGCACGAGACAGGAGGTCACAGATACGCAGTATTTT. Translating gives CASTRQEVTDTQYF.

The chain couples TRBV7-8 to TRBJ2-1, with D possibly TRBD2 on 6 matching bases. The CDR3 has 13 amino acids. Trimming removed 4 bases from V and 6 bases from J, with 10 bases in between. The germline gives CDR1 SGHVS, CDR2 FQNEAQ. The CDR3 here is CASSSVRGNEQFF. The CDR3 bases are TGTGCCAGCAGCTCTGTGCGGGGCAATGAGCAGTTCTTC.

This clone was counted between two and nine times. DNA for the CDR3: TGTGCTTCCACGGGGGGCAAGAGTGGAAACACCATATATTTT. Its protein product is CASTGGKSGNTIYF. The chain couples TRBV7-6 to TRBJ1-3; D possibly corresponds to TRBD1 (6 bases). In germline, CDR1 is SGHVS, CDR2 FNYEAQ. This CDR3 has 14 residues.

The gene calls are TRBV28 and TRBJ2-3; no clear D. The CDR3 has 12 amino acids. CDR1 and CDR2 from the germline V gene are MDHEN and SYDVKM. Trimming took off 3 bases at V and 2 bases at J, with 3 bases between the two ends. The CDR3 is CASSLYTDTQYF. The CDR3 DNA follows: TGTGCCAGCAGTTTGTACACAGATACGCAGTATTTT. Filled out from reference TRBV28 and TRBJ2-3, the complete variable domain reads DVKVTQSSRYLVKRTGEKVFLECVQDMDHENMFWYRQDPGLGLRLIYFSYDVKMKEKGDIPEGYSVSREKKERFSLILESASTNQTSMYLCASSLYTDTQYFGPGTRLTVL.

This clone was recorded a few times. The chain employs TRBV3-1 (or the pseudogene TRBV3-2) and TRBJ2-1; no reliable D call. This CDR3 has 15 amino acids. V lost 0 bases, J lost 2 bases, and 8 bases lay in between. The germline V gene has CDR1 LGHDT and CDR2 YNNKEL (reference sequence). In nucleotides, the CDR3 is TGTGCCAGCAGCCAAGACTTAGTTCCCTACAATGAGCAGTTCTTC. Protein: CASSQDLVPYNEQFF.

The rearrangement uses TRBV6-5 and TRBJ1-3, with D possibly TRBD1 on 5 matching bases. This CDR3 spans 15 amino acids. Trimming cost V 0 bases and J 4 bases, with 10 bases left between them. From germline, CDR1 is MNHEY and CDR2 SVGAGI. The CDR3 region is CASSYSFAGGNTIYF. In nucleotides, the CDR3 is TGTGCCAGCAGTTACTCGTTCGCAGGGGGAAACACCATATATTTT.

This chain connects TRBV7-2 to TRBJ1-6; weak D call: TRBD1 (5 bases). The CDR3 covers 12 residues. Trimming stripped 5 bases from V and 13 bases from J, with 12 bases between. CDR1 and CDR2 (germline): SGHTA, FQGNSA. The CDR3 sequence: CASSAPGNPLHF. The DNA for the CDR3 is TGTGCCAGCAGCGCGCCAGGGAACCCCCTCCACTTT.

The chain joins TRBV7-2 to TRBJ2-1; TRBD2 aligns across 10 bases. The CDR3 is 16 amino acids. Germline CDR1 and CDR2: SGHTA and FQGNSA. V was pared by 3 bases and J by 4 bases, with 6 bases of the junction left unmatched. In nucleotides, the CDR3 is TGTGCCAGCAGCTTCCTAGCGGGAGTAATGTACAATGAGCAGTTCTTC. Translation gives CASSFLAGVMYNEQFF.